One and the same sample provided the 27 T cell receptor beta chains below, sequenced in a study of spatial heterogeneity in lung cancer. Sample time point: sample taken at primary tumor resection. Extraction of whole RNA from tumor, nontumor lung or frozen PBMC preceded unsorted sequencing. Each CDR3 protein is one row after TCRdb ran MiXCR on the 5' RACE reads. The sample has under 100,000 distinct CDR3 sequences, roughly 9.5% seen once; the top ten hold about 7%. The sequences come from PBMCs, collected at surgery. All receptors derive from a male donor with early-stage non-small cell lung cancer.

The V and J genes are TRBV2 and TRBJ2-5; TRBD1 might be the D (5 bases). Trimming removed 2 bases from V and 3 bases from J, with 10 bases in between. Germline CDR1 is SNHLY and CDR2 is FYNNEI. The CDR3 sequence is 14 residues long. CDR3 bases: TGTGCCAGCAGTGAACAGGGAACTAAAGAGACCCAGTACTTC. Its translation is CASSEQGTKETQYF. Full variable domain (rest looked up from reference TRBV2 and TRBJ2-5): EPEVTQTPSHQVTQMGQEVILRCVPISNHLYFYWYRQILGQKVEFLVSFYNNEISEKSEIFDDQFSVERPDGSNFTLKIRSTKLEDSAMYFCASSEQGTKETQYFGPGTRLLVL.

The CDR3 here is CASSLAPGTSGKYNEQFF. Here the CDR3 DNA reads TGTGCCAGCAGCTTAGCGCCCGGGACTAGCGGGAAGTACAATGAGCAGTTCTTC. The V and J genes are TRBV11-2 and TRBJ2-1, with 13 bases identical to TRBD2. Germline V gene lookup returns CDR1 SGHAT and CDR2 FQNNGV. J was trimmed by 4 bases and V by 1 base; bases with no gene match: 7. CDR3 length equals 18 residues. The variable domain in full, with the rest retrieved from reference TRBV11-2 and TRBJ2-1, is EAGVAQSPRYKIIEKRQSVAFWCNPISGHATLYWYQQILGQGPKLLIQFQNNGVVDDSQLPKDRFSAERLKGVDSTLKIQPAKLEDSAVYLCASSLAPGTSGKYNEQFFGPGTRLTVL.

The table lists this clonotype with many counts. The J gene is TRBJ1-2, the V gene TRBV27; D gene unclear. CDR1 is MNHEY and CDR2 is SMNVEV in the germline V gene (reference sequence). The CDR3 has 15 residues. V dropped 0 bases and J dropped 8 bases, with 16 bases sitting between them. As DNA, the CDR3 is TGTGCCAGCAGTTTATCGGCGGGCCGCCCCGGAGGCTACACCTTC. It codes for CASSLSAGRPGGYTF.

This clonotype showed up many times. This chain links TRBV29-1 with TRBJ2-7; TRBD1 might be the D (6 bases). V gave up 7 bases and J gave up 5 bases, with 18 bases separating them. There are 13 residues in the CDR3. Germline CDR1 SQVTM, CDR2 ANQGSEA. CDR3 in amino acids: CSARRTVINEQYF. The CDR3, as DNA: TGCAGCGCCCGAAGGACAGTAATCAACGAGCAGTACTTC.

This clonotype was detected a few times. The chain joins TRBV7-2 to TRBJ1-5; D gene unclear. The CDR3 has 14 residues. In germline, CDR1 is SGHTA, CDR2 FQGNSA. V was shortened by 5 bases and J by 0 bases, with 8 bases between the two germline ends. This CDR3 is CASSPDSSNQPQHF. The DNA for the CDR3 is TGTGCCAGCAGCCCCGACTCTAGCAATCAGCCCCAGCATTTT. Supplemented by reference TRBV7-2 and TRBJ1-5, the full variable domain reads GAGVSQSPSNKVTEKGKDVELRCDPISGHTALYWYRQSLGQGLEFLIYFQGNSAPDKSGLPSDRFSAERTGGSVSTLTIQRTQQEDSAVYLCASSPDSSNQPQHFGDGTRLSIL.

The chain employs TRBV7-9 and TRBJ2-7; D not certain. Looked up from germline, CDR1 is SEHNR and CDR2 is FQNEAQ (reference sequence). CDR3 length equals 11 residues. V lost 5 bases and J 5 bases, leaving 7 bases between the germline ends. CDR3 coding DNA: TGTGCCAGCAGCCCCAGACACGAGCAGTACTTC. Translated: CASSPRHEQYF.

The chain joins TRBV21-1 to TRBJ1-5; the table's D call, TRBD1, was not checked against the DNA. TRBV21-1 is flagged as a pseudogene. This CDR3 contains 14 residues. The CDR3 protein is CASSRRGKNQPQHF. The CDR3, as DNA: TGTGCCAGCAGCCGCCGGGGCAAGAATCAGCCCCAGCATTTT.

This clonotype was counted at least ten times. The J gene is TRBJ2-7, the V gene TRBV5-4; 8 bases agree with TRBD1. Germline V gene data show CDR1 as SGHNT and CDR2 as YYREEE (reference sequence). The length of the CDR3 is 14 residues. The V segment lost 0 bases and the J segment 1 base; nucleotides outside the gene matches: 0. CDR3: CASSLDRGSYEQYF. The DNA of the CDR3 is TGTGCCAGCAGCTTGGACAGGGGGTCCTACGAGCAGTACTTC.

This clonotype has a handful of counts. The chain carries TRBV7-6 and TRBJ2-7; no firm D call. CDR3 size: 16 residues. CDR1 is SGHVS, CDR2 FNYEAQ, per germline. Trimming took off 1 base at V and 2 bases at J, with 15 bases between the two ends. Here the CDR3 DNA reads TGTGCCAGCAGCTTAGGCAGAGCCCCCACCACCTACGAGCAGTACTTC. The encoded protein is CASSLGRAPTTYEQYF.

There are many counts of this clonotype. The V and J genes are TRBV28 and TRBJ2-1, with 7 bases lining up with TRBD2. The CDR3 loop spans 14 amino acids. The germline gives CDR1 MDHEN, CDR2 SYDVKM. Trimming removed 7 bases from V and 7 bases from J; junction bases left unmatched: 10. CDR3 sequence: CASKRAGELNEQFF. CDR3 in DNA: TGTGCCAGCAAAAGGGCGGGAGAATTAAATGAGCAGTTCTTC.

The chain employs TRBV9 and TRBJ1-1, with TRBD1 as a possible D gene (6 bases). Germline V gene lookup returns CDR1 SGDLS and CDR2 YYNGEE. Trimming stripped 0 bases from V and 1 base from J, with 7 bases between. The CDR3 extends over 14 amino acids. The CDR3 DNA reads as TGTGCCAGCAGCGTAGCACAGGGGAACACTGAAGCTTTCTTT. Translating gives CASSVAQGNTEAFF.

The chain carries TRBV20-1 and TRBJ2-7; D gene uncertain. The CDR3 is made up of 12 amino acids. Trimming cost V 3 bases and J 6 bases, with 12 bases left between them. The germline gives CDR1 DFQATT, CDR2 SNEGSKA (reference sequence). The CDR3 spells CSASGPEVEQYF. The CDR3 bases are TGCAGTGCTAGCGGTCCCGAGGTCGAGCAGTACTTC.

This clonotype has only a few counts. CDR3 sequence: CASSLGLAGGPVGDTQYF. The CDR3 DNA is TGTGCCAGCAGCTTGGGACTAGCGGGAGGGCCTGTTGGAGATACGCAGTATTTT. The chain carries TRBV5-4 and TRBJ2-3; TRBD2 matches at 14 bases. The CDR3 consists of 18 residues. Germline loops: CDR1 SGHNT, CDR2 YYREEE (reference sequence). Trimming removed 0 bases from V and 5 bases from J; junction bases left unmatched: 8.

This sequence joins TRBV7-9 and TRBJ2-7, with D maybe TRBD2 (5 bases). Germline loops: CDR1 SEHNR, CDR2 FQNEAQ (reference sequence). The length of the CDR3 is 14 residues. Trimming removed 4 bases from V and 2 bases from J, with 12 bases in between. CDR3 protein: CASSSGVPPYEQYF. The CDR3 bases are TGTGCCAGCAGCTCCGGGGTCCCCCCCTACGAGCAGTACTTC.

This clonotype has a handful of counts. This CDR3 reads CSARDRTGAEKLFF. DNA for the CDR3: TGCAGTGCTAGGGACCGCACAGGGGCTGAAAAACTGTTTTTT. The chain has TRBV20-1 and TRBJ1-4, with TRBD1 matching 7 bases. Germline V CDR1 and CDR2: DFQATT, SNEGSKA (reference sequence). V was pared by 3 bases and J by 7 bases, with 8 bases of the junction left unmatched. The CDR3 has 14 residues.

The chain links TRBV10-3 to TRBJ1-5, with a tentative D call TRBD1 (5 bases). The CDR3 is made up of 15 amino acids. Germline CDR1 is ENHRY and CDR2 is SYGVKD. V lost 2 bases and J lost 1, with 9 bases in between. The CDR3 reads CAISEAGLSNQPQHF. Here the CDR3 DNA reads TGTGCCATCAGTGAGGCAGGGCTCAGCAATCAGCCCCAGCATTTT.

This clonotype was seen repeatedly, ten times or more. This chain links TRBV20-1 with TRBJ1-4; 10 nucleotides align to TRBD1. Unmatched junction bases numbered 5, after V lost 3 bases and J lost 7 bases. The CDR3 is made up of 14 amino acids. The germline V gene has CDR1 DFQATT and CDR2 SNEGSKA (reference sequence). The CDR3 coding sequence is TGCAGTGCTAGGCCGACAGGGGGCTTTGAAAAACTGTTTTTT. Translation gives CSARPTGGFEKLFF.

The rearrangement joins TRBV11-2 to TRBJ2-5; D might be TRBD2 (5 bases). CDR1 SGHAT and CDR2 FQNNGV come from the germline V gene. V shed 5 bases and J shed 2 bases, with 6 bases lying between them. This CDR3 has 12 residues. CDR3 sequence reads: CASSRGQETQYF. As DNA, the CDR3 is TGTGCCAGCAGCCGGGGACAAGAGACCCAGTACTTC.

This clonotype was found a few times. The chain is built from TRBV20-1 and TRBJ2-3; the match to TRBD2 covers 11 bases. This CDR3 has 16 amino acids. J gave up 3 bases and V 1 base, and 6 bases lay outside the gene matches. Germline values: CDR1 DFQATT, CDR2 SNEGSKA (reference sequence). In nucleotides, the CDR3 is TGCAGTGCTAGAGCCCAGACTAGCGGGATTACAGATACGCAGTATTTT. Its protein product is CSARAQTSGITDTQYF.

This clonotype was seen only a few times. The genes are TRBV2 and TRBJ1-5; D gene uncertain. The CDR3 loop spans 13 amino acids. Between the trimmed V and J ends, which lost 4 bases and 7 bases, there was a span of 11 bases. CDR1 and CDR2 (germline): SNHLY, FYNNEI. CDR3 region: CASSGGLKQPQHF. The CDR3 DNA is TGTGCCAGCAGTGGAGGACTTAAGCAGCCCCAGCATTTT.

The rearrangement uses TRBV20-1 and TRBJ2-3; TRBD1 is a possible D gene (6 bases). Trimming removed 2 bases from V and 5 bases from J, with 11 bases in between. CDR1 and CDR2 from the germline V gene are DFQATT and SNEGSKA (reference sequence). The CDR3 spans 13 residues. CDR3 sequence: CSARQGRGDTQYF. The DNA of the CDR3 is TGCAGTGCTAGACAGGGGCGTGGAGATACGCAGTATTTT.

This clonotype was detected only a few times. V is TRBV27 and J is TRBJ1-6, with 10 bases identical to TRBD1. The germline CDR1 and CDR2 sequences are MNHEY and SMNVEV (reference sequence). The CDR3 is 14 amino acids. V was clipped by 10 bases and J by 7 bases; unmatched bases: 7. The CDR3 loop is CATSRDRGNSPLHF. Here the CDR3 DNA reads TGTGCCACTTCTCGGGACAGGGGAAATTCACCCCTCCACTTT.

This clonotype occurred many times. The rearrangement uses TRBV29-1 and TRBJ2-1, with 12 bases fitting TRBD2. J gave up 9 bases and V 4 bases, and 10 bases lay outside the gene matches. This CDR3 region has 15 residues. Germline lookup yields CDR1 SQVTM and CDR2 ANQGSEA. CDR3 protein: CSVVSSGRAASEQFF. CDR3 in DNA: TGCAGCGTTGTCTCTAGCGGGAGGGCTGCGAGTGAGCAGTTCTTC.

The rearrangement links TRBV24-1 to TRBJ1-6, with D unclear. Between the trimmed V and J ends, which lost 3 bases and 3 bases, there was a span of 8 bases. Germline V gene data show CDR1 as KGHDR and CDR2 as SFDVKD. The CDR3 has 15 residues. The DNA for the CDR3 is TGTGCCACCAGTGATCATCGAGTCTATAATTCACCCCTCCACTTT. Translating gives CATSDHRVYNSPLHF.

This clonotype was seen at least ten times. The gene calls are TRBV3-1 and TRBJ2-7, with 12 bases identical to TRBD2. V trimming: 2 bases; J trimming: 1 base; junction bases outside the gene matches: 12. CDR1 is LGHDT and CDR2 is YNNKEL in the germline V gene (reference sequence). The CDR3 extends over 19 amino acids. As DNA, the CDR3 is TGTGCCAGCAGCCAAAAGCTTCTAGCGGGGGGGCTTTGGTCCTACGAGCAGTACTTC. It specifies CASSQKLLAGGLWSYEQYF.

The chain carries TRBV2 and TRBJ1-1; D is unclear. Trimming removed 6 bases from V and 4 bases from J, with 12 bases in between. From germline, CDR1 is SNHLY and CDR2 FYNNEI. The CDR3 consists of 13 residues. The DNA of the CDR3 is TGTGCCAGCAGCGATGCCCCGGGCACTGAAGCTTTCTTT. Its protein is CASSDAPGTEAFF.

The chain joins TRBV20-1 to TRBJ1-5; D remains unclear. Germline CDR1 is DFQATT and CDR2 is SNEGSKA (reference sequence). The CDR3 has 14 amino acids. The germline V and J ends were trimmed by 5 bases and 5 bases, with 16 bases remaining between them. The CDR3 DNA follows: TGCAGTGCTCGAAATCCCGCGCTAGATCAGCCCCAGCATTTT. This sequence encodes CSARNPALDQPQHF.